Below are 18 T cell receptor beta chains sequenced from a single sample in a study of cytomegalovirus exposure and HLA in healthy donors. PCR was performed using 60 Vbeta and 13 Jbeta primers. This table comes from immunoSEQ multiplex PCR, and its TCRdb copy is limited to in-frame clones, with some not included. The sample has about 150,000 clones, 70% to 80% seen once. The sequenced sample was PBMCs. Receptor source: a woman aged 35 to 49 in good health and CMV-seronegative.

The chain has TRBV10-3 and TRBJ1-1; D ambiguous. This CDR3 contains 12 residues. CDR1 is ENHRY, CDR2 SYGVKD, per germline. The ends were cut back, 3 bases at V and 7 bases at J, with 9 bases in the middle. In nucleotides, the CDR3 is TGTGCCATCAGTGAATCGGGAATTGAAGCTTTCTTT. Amino acids: CAISESGIEAFF.

To note about this clone: At one end the junction does not follow the germline gene, possibly because of a read error. V and J are TRBV7-9 and TRBJ2-1; D perhaps matches TRBD2 (5 bases). The CDR3 extends over 8 amino acids. Germline V gene sequence: CDR1 SEHNR, CDR2 FQNEAQ (reference sequence). The CDR3, as DNA: TGTGCCAGCGAGGGAGAACTCTTC. As protein: CASEGELF. The whole variable domain, remainder taken from reference TRBV7-9 and TRBJ2-1, is DTGVSQNPRHKITKRGQNVTFRCDPISEHNRLYWYRQTLGQGPEFLTYFQNEAQLEKSRLLSDRFSAERPKGSFSTLEIQRTEQGDSAMYLCASEGELFGPGTRLTVL.

This clone was observed a handful of times. The CDR3 DNA reads as TGTGCCAGCAGTACCAGCGGAGGAGAGACCCAGTACTTC. This translates into CASSTSGGETQYF. This chain uses TRBV5-4 with TRBJ2-5; possibly TRBD2 for D (5 bases). Per germline, CDR1 SGHNT and CDR2 YYREEE (reference sequence). The V end lost 5 bases, the J end lost 4 bases, and 12 bases lay between the germline ends. The CDR3 has 13 residues.

This clone was observed a few times. The chain joins TRBV5-1 to TRBJ1-4; TRBD1 aligns across 8 bases. J gave up 4 bases and V 4 bases, and 6 bases lay outside the gene matches. In germline, CDR1 is SGHRS, CDR2 YFSETQ. The CDR3 contains 15 residues. The CDR3 bases are TGCGCCAGCAGCGATCCGACAGGGGATAATGAAAAACTGTTTTTT. Protein product: CASSDPTGDNEKLFF.

The chain uses TRBV19 and TRBJ2-7; D perhaps matches TRBD2 (6 bases). V was shortened by 6 bases and J by 1 base, with 19 bases between the two germline ends. The CDR3 covers 16 residues. Per germline, CDR1 LNHDA and CDR2 SQIVND (reference sequence). The CDR3 is CASSPPWGEESYEQYF. The DNA of the CDR3 is TGTGCCAGTAGCCCCCCCTGGGGGGAAGAGTCCTACGAGCAGTACTTC.

This chain links TRBV5-6 with TRBJ2-2, with TRBD1 matching 8 bases. CDR1 SGHDT and CDR2 YYEEEE come from the germline V gene. V lost 0 bases, J lost 6 bases, and 4 bases stayed unmatched. The CDR3 sequence is 15 residues long. The CDR3 sequence is CASSLGGQGAGELFF. CDR3 nucleotide sequence: TGTGCCAGCAGCTTGGGCGGACAGGGAGCCGGGGAGCTGTTTTTT.

The V call is TRBV21-1, the J call TRBJ1-2. TRBV21-1 is shown as a pseudogene. This CDR3 is built from 12 residues. DNA of the CDR3: TGTGCCAGCAGGGTCACGGGAGGTGGCTACACCTTC. Amino acids: CASRVTGGGYTF.

This chain links TRBV7-9 with TRBJ1-6; TRBD1 agrees at 7 bases. The germline gives CDR1 SEHNR, CDR2 FQNEAQ (reference sequence). CDR3 size: 15 residues. The V segment lost 5 bases and the J segment 7 bases; nucleotides outside the gene matches: 8. The CDR3 DNA follows: TGTGCCAGCAGCCCATGGGACAGTACAAATTCACCCCTCCACTTT. Translating it yields CASSPWDSTNSPLHF.

This clone was seen once. The J gene is TRBJ1-1, the V gene TRBV7-9; TRBD1 is a possible D gene (6 bases). The CDR3 has 17 amino acids. Germline V gene data show CDR1 as SEHNR and CDR2 as FQNEAQ (reference sequence). V dropped 3 bases and J dropped 2 bases, with 19 bases sitting between them. The CDR3 loop reads CASSFEGHRTYNTEAFF. CDR3 in DNA: TGTGCCAGCAGCTTTGAGGGACATAGGACATATAACACTGAAGCTTTCTTT.

The chain recombines TRBV6-4 with TRBJ2-3; D is unresolved. The V gene's germline CDR1 is MRHNA and CDR2 SNTAGT. The CDR3 consists of 14 residues. V was shortened by 7 bases and J by 0 bases, with 11 bases between the two germline ends. CDR3 protein: CASKAGPSTDTQYF. The CDR3 region has the DNA TGTGCCAGCAAGGCTGGGCCTAGCACAGATACGCAGTATTTT.

The V call is TRBV7-9, the J call TRBJ1-1, with TRBD1 identical over 9 bases. Per the germline V gene, CDR1 is SEHNR and CDR2 is FQNEAQ (reference sequence). The CDR3 contains 15 residues. V lost 2 bases to trimming and J lost 3 bases; unmatched junction nucleotides: 4. CDR3 residues: CASSLMTGGDTEAFF. CDR3 DNA: TGTGCCAGCAGCTTAATGACAGGGGGTGACACTGAAGCTTTCTTT.

This clone came up a few times. The chain is built from TRBV6-1 and TRBJ1-2, with D unresolved. Germline V CDR1 and CDR2: MNHNS, SASEGT. The V end lost 3 bases, the J end lost 5 bases, and 13 bases lay between the germline ends. This CDR3 region has 14 residues. CDR3 region: CASSERIGWYGYTF. The DNA for the CDR3 is TGTGCCAGCAGTGAGCGTATCGGGTGGTATGGCTACACCTTC.

This chain uses TRBV5-1 with TRBJ1-3; possible D gene TRBD1, 5 bases. V was clipped by 4 bases and J by 9 bases, with 20 bases between them. The CDR3 consists of 15 residues. The germline V gene encodes CDR1 SGHRS and CDR2 YFSETQ. The CDR3 nucleotides read TGCGCCAGCAGCGACGGGCAGGGCATCGTTGCCACCATATATTTT. Translating gives CASSDGQGIVATIYF.

The chain recombines TRBV11-2 with TRBJ1-2; D perhaps matches TRBD1 (5 bases). The CDR3 totals 16 residues. CDR1 SGHAT and CDR2 FQNNGV come from the germline V gene. V shed 5 bases and J shed 4 bases, with 20 bases lying between them. DNA for the CDR3: TGTGCCAGCAGCCCAGTCACTTTTAGGGGTCCCTATGGCTACACCTTC. Residues: CASSPVTFRGPYGYTF.

The J gene is TRBJ2-5, the V gene TRBV4-2; TRBD2 agrees at 9 bases. The germline V gene encodes CDR1 LGHNA and CDR2 YNFKEQ. This CDR3 is built from 16 residues. Unmatched junction bases numbered 8, after V lost 4 bases and J lost 2 bases. CDR3 nucleotide sequence: TGTGCCAGCAGCCGACCAACAGCGGGGGGACAAGAGACCCAGTACTTC. This encodes CASSRPTAGGQETQYF.

This clone was recorded a few times. CDR3 sequence (DNA): TGTGCCAGCATCGTTCGGGCTAGCGGGAGCTTGGATACGCAGTATTTT. The encoded protein is CASIVRASGSLDTQYF. The chain joins TRBV5-6 to TRBJ2-3; 10 nucleotides align to TRBD2. Germline V lookup: CDR1 SGHDT, CDR2 YYEEEE. J gave up 6 bases and V 6 bases, and 13 bases lay outside the gene matches. CDR3 length: 16 amino acids. Variable domain in full (rest from reference TRBV5-6 and TRBJ2-3): DAGVTQSPTHLIKTRGQQVTLRCSPKSGHDTVSWYQQALGQGPQFIFQYYEEEERQRGNFPDRFSGHQFPNYSSELNVNALLLGDSALYLCASIVRASGSLDTQYFGPGTRLTVL.

This sequence joins TRBV6-6 and TRBJ2-4; 7 bases fit TRBD1. The CDR3 consists of 12 residues. V was clipped by 6 bases and J by 10 bases; unmatched bases: 6. The V gene's germline CDR1 is MNHNY and CDR2 SVGAGI (reference sequence). This CDR3 reads CASSRDRAIQYF. Here the CDR3 DNA reads TGTGCCAGCAGCCGAGACAGGGCTATTCAGTACTTC.

Only a few counts were recorded for this clone. The rearrangement links TRBV6-5 to TRBJ2-7, with 10 bases matching TRBD2. Trimming took 4 bases from V and 6 from J; bases not matched to a gene: 9. The CDR3 extends over 15 amino acids. Germline values: CDR1 MNHEY, CDR2 SVGAGI. The DNA of the CDR3 is TGTGCCAGCAGTTCGGAAGCGGGAGGGCGAGCCGAGCAGTACTTC. It is translated as CASSSEAGGRAEQYF.